The source of this T cell receptor beta chain is a study of OX40 agonist ivuxolimab in advanced cancers. TCRdb keeps only in-frame clones here, not all; method: immunoSEQ multiplex PCR. Here the sample spans 98,000 or so clones, less than 90% being singletons. Turning to this clone: No antigen is known for it.

Trimming pared 3 bases from V and 4 bases from J, leaving 15 bases between. The CDR3 loop spans 15 amino acids. Per germline, CDR1 MDHEN and CDR2 SYDVKM. Findings of the study overall: More expanded clones were seen, on average, in CD8+ T cells than in CD4+.

Sample: CD4+ or CD8+ T cells sorted from blood, taken in a trial of the OX40 agonist ivuxolimab. This TCR was recovered from an adult with an advanced solid tumor such as melanoma, head and neck, liver or kidney cancer. The chain employs TRBV28 and TRBJ1-1; TRBD1 might be the D (5 bases). The chain's CDR3 is CASSFNQGVSTEAFF. CDR3 coding DNA: TGTGCCAGCAGTTTTAATCAAGGGGTCTCCACTGAAGCTTTCTTT.